This is a list of T cell receptor beta chains from one sample in a study of monozygotic twins with inflammatory bowel disease. Following a re-call of the 5' RACE reads, TCRdb has one entry per CDR3 protein and lacks DNA. The table for this sample gives 80,000 or so distinct CDR3 sequences. Input material: blood. The receptor source for this set is a human donor with ulcerative colitis or Crohn's disease, or a healthy co-twin of an affected twin (not recorded which). CDR3s include the opening cysteine and the closing phenylalanine or tryptophan. Fields, in order: J gene, V gene, CDR3 protein.

J: TRBJ2-5
V: TRBV6-1
CDR3: CASSSQPETQYF

J: TRBJ2-7
V: TRBV5-1
CDR3: CASSPGTAGVEQYF

J: TRBJ2-7
V: TRBV5-1
CDR3: CASSLDGGGSEQYF

J: TRBJ1-4
V: TRBV5-1
CDR3: CASSPDSFNEKLFF

J: TRBJ2-1
V: TRBV27
CDR3: CASSLYGQGYNEQFF

J: TRBJ1-2
V: TRBV12-3/TRBV12-4
CDR3: CASSLGGAGDYGYTF

J: TRBJ2-7
V: TRBV20-1
CDR3: CSGQPGAYEQYF

J: TRBJ2-7
V: TRBV6-5
CDR3: CASSSGPVSSYEQYF

J: TRBJ2-3
V: TRBV5-1
CDR3: CASSLGASSSTDTQYF

J: TRBJ1-1
V: TRBV20-1
CDR3: CSAAWGSEAFF

J: TRBJ1-4
V: TRBV14
CDR3: CASSLLGESEKLFF

J: TRBJ1-1
V: TRBV5-1
CDR3: CASSRGTGRDTEAFF

J: TRBJ2-6
V: TRBV10-3
CDR3: CAIARAGANVLTF

J: TRBJ2-3
V: TRBV20-1
CDR3: CSAQGQGVDTQYF

J: TRBJ2-6
V: TRBV27
CDR3: CASSFSFPRPSGANVLTF

J: TRBJ1-1
V: TRBV18
CDR3: CASSPAVSSDEAFF

J: TRBJ1-1
V: TRBV6-6
CDR3: CASSYSWSNTEAFF

J: TRBJ1-4
V: TRBV5-6
CDR3: CASTRLLGPNEKLFF

J: TRBJ1-2
V: TRBV2
CDR3: CASLDRVHGYTF

J: TRBJ2-3
V: TRBV11-2
CDR3: CASSSSSGGPKRTDTQYF

J: TRBJ2-7
V: TRBV14
CDR3: CASSQTPGMKSDYEQYF

J: TRBJ2-3
V: TRBV20-1
CDR3: CSARAGTSGGGTDTQYF

J: TRBJ1-4
V: TRBV18
CDR3: CPSSPVGQGEKLFF

J: TRBJ2-1
V: TRBV4-1
CDR3: CASSQGRLVEQFF

J: TRBJ2-1
V: TRBV3-1
CDR3: CASSQNRGGMYNEQFF

J: TRBJ2-5
V: TRBV28
CDR3: CASSGLDGSQETQYF

J: TRBJ2-1
V: TRBV27
CDR3: CASSPRTGWPYNEQFF

J: TRBJ2-7
V: TRBV5-1
CDR3: CASSVSGGSLSYEQYF

J: TRBJ1-2
V: TRBV11-2
CDR3: CASSLDPGTTGYTF

J: TRBJ2-3
V: TRBV7-2
CDR3: CASSLATTSGSTDTQYF

J: TRBJ2-1
V: TRBV7-9
CDR3: CASSFRDRVMDEQFF

J: TRBJ2-5
V: TRBV9
CDR3: CASSVEPSEETQYF

J: TRBJ2-1
V: TRBV5-1
CDR3: CASRLTPGVDNEQFF

J: TRBJ2-7
V: TRBV12-3/TRBV12-4
CDR3: CASNQGLGAAYKQYF

J: TRBJ2-3
V: TRBV15
CDR3: CATSRDGDTDTQYF

J: TRBJ1-5
V: TRBV3-1
CDR3: CASSHNRGQPQHF

J: TRBJ1-1
V: TRBV5-1
CDR3: CASSLAYGTRTEAFF

J: TRBJ1-1
V: TRBV5-1
CDR3: CASSLHGNMNTEAFF

J: TRBJ1-1
V: TRBV20-1
CDR3: CSASPPGRQLNTEAFF

J: TRBJ2-2
V: TRBV5-1
CDR3: CASSLQPQGADVTGELFF

J: TRBJ1-1
V: TRBV21-1
CDR3: CASSPPSAGENTEAFF

J: TRBJ2-3
V: TRBV7-9
CDR3: CATSYLQADTQYF

J: TRBJ1-1
V: TRBV7-9
CDR3: CASSPVMNTEAFF

J: TRBJ1-2
V: TRBV7-2
CDR3: CASSRTRDYGYTF

J: TRBJ1-2
V: TRBV20-1
CDR3: CSATLRVGSLIRYTF

J: TRBJ2-3
V: TRBV5-1
CDR3: CASSSIRVTDTQYF

J: TRBJ1-1
V: TRBV11-1
CDR3: CASSSYTGGGRGRTEAFF

J: TRBJ2-4
V: TRBV18
CDR3: CASSPLALRGDKNIQYF

J: TRBJ1-1
V: TRBV5-1
CDR3: CASSSQFGQGNTEAFF

J: TRBJ1-1
V: TRBV29-1
CDR3: CSAGGRQGAFF

J: TRBJ2-1
V: TRBV5-1
CDR3: CASRSSGGNEQFF

J: TRBJ1-4
V: TRBV6-1
CDR3: CASSTTGKDPEKLFF

J: TRBJ1-5
V: TRBV6-1
CDR3: CASSTLGTGGQPQHF

J: TRBJ2-7
V: TRBV10-3
CDR3: CAITYDLAGYGQYF

J: TRBJ2-3
V: TRBV4-2
CDR3: CASSPRRWFRTDTQYF